This T cell receptor beta chain was sequenced for a study of T-cell reconstitution after alpha-beta-depleted transplantation in children (TCRdb year 2016). At the level of the whole study: Using TCR repertoire profiling, the study quantitatively followed how T-cell immune reconstitution unfolded in children after TCRalphabeta/CD19-depleted allogeneic hematopoietic cell transplantation.

This specimen's treatment or condition label, interpreted: allogeneic hematopoietic cell transplantation with graft depleted of TCRalphabeta T cells and CD19 B cells. TCRalphabeta/CD19-depleted allogeneic hematopoietic cell grafts were given to the transplant recipients, all of whom were children. This clonotype came up a few times. Its antigen remains undetermined. No much larger clonotype is one base removed from it; base qualities were not supplied. The CDR3, cysteine through phenylalanine, is 15 amino acids long. Just the 45-base CDR3 DNA is kept, in frame starting at base 1. V was cut back by 4 bases and J by 3 bases, leaving a gap of 16 bases between them. Reading the germline V gene gives CDR1 SGHTA and CDR2 FQGTGA. Library generation was performed with PCR. The sequencer listed for this sample is Illumina HiSeq 2500. TCR library preparation used molecular barcoding, with unique molecular identifiers applied to normalize quantification of the TCRbeta repertoire. In-frame beta chains were kept once TCRdb had trimmed the public reads at Q25 with fastp and called clones with MiXCR. Under each unique CDR3 protein, matching rows form one entry showing the most common genes and DNA. The sample table lists a few hundred thousand distinct CDR3 sequences, 9.5% to 13% of them with a count of one. The ten top clones hold approximately 7% of the sample.

The research as a whole found: The apparently early alphabetaT-cell count recovery about two months after transplant was reportedly dependent on only several hundred rapidly expanded clones derived from non-depleted graft cells. The high TCRbeta diversity at day 60 in some patients was ascribed to recipient T cells and intrathymic progenitors that had survived conditioning. Hyperexpanded clone frequencies declined over subsequent months; after one year, T-cell counts and TCRbeta diversity were mostly attributed to newly produced T cells.

Source: PBMCs, taken before TCRalphabeta/CD19-depleted stem cell transplant. This receptor chain uses TRBV7-3 and TRBJ2-7; the D gene is perhaps TRBD1 or TRBD2, as each covers 5 bases. The TCR comes from a boy younger than two with acute myeloid leukemia, due to receive a stem cell transplant. The DNA sequence follows: TGTGCCAGCAGCTCCACCCCAGGGAGCCACTACGAGCAGTACTTC. It translates to CASSSTPGSHYEQYF.